Following are 28 T cell receptor beta chains from one sample sequenced in a study of blood T cells in healthy people across ages. A second PCR, run for about 7 to 11 cycles, used a sample-barcoded 5' primer plus a J-beta primer mix. TCRdb recomputed calls from the 5' RACE reads with MiXCR, one row per CDR3 protein. The repertoire includes around 940,000 distinct CDR3 sequences, roughly 51% of them detected once, and about a fifth sits in the top ten. Sequencing was carried out using blood. All receptors derive from a woman aged 55-75 years in good health.

V is TRBV6-6 and J is TRBJ2-5, with no clear D. CDR1 MNHNY and CDR2 SVGAGI come from the germline V gene (reference sequence). The V end was cut by 6 bases, the J end by 5 bases, with 13 bases between. The CDR3 contains 13 residues. CDR3 coding DNA: TGTGCCAGCAGCCCGCCTAAAGGGGAGACCCAGTACTTC. This sequence encodes CASSPPKGETQYF.

V and J are TRBV11-2 and TRBJ1-5; possibly TRBD1 for D (5 bases). Trimming left V 4 bases short and J 0 bases short, with 19 bases between. The CDR3 runs 18 residues. The germline V gene encodes CDR1 SGHAT and CDR2 FQNNGV. The CDR3 is CASSSGQTHFDSNQPQHF. The CDR3 nucleotides are TGTGCCAGCAGCTCCGGACAAACGCACTTTGATAGCAATCAGCCCCAGCATTTT.

The V gene is TRBV2, the J gene TRBJ2-2; TRBD1 matches at 7 bases. This CDR3 comprises 14 residues. Looked up from germline, CDR1 is SNHLY and CDR2 is FYNNEI. The ends lost 8 bases at V and 1 base at J; junction bases unmatched: 4. As DNA, the CDR3 is TGTGCCAGCGATACAGGGGAGAACACCGGGGAGCTGTTTTTT. It encodes CASDTGENTGELFF.

V is TRBV3-1 and J is TRBJ1-4; D remains unclear. Germline CDR1 and CDR2: LGHDT and YNNKEL (reference sequence). The CDR3 extends over 14 amino acids. The V gene lost 0 bases and the J gene lost 6 bases, with 8 bases spanning the gap. CDR3 sequence reads: CASSQDSQYEKLFF. In nucleotides, the CDR3 is TGTGCCAGCAGCCAAGATTCGCAGTATGAAAAACTGTTTTTT.

As for this clonotype: Compared with germline, one end of the junction differs, possibly owing to a read error. The genes are TRBV7-2 and TRBJ2-1; no firm D call. In germline, CDR1 is SGHTA, CDR2 FQGNSA. CDR3 length: 16 amino acids. The CDR3 nucleotides read TGTGCCAACAGCTTTTCCCCTAGGGCATCGAGCAATGAGCAGTTCTTC. Its protein is CANSFSPRASSNEQFF.

This chain links TRBV12-3 or TRBV12-4 with TRBJ1-6, with D possibly TRBD1 on 6 matching bases. V lost 5 bases to trimming and J lost 7 bases, with 12 bases between them. There are 14 residues in the CDR3. The CDR3 DNA follows: TGTGCCAGCAGTCCACAGGGAATGAATTCACCCCTCCACTTT. The encoded protein is CASSPQGMNSPLHF.

This clonotype turned up a few times. The chain links TRBV12-3 or TRBV12-4 to TRBJ2-5, with TRBD2 matching 8 bases. Trimming took 6 bases from V and 3 from J; bases not matched to a gene: 6. This CDR3 spans 14 amino acids. This CDR3 reads CASSRSGNEETQYF. In nucleotides, the CDR3 is TGTGCCAGCAGCCGTAGCGGGAACGAAGAGACCCAGTACTTC.

This clonotype showed up just a few times. The chain links TRBV11-2 to TRBJ2-5; a possible D gene is TRBD1 (6 bases). Germline V lookup: CDR1 SGHAT, CDR2 FQNNGV. CDR3 length equals 16 residues. V shed 2 bases and J shed 4 bases, with 17 bases lying between them. Here the CDR3 reads CASSLLPGTFPETQYF. CDR3 nucleotides: TGTGCCAGCAGCTTACTCCCCGGGACATTCCCAGAGACCCAGTACTTC.

This clonotype was seen a single time. The chain has TRBV27 and TRBJ2-3, with 9 bases matching TRBD2. Trimming removed 6 bases from V and 3 bases from J; junction bases left unmatched: 7. Germline V gene sequence: CDR1 MNHEY, CDR2 SMNVEV (reference sequence). The CDR3 has 15 amino acids. CDR3 sequence reads: CASSRSGRSTDTQYF. The CDR3 bases are TGTGCCAGCAGCCGTAGCGGGAGATCGACAGATACGCAGTATTTT.

This clonotype was recorded a few times. V usage is TRBV28 and J usage is TRBJ1-1, with TRBD1 identical over 9 bases. The trim removed 8 bases at V and 7 bases at J, leaving 11 bases unmatched. Germline CDR1 MDHEN, CDR2 SYDVKM. The CDR3 consists of 14 residues. The DNA of the CDR3 is TGTGCCAGCCGGGACCGGGACAGGGTGGTTGAAGCTTTCTTT. It yields the protein CASRDRDRVVEAFF.

The V call is TRBV29-1, the J call TRBJ2-7, with D possibly TRBD2 on 6 matching bases. V lost 8 bases and J lost 2, with 16 bases in between. Germline CDR1 SQVTM, CDR2 ANQGSEA. There are 13 residues in the CDR3. In DNA, the CDR3 is TGCAGCCAATCGGCGGGATGCACCTACGAGCAGTACTTC. It encodes CSQSAGCTYEQYF.

The chain links TRBV5-5 to TRBJ1-6; the D is unclear. This CDR3 comprises 13 residues. From germline, CDR1 is SGHKS and CDR2 YYEKEE (reference sequence). V was trimmed by 4 bases and J by 11 bases, leaving 13 bases between them. The CDR3 here is CASSQGEGTPLHF. CDR3 sequence (DNA): TGTGCCAGCAGCCAAGGAGAGGGTACACCCCTCCACTTT.

V usage is TRBV20-1 and J usage is TRBJ1-2, with 7 bases fitting TRBD1. The CDR3 is made up of 14 amino acids. Trimming at V came to 6 bases and at J to 8 bases, leaving 15 bases not matched to a gene. CDR1 and CDR2 (germline): DFQATT, SNEGSKA (reference sequence). CDR3 in amino acids: CSANPGQLPGGYTF. CDR3 in DNA: TGCAGTGCCAACCCGGGACAGCTCCCGGGCGGCTACACCTTC.

As DNA, the CDR3 is TGTGCCAGCAGCTTAGCCGAAATGTACCGGAGCGGGAGTCTCTACGAGCAGTACTTC. Its translation is CASSLAEMYRSGSLYEQYF. The chain combines TRBV7-2 with TRBJ2-7; 8 bases match TRBD2. The CDR3 contains 19 residues. The germline V gene encodes CDR1 SGHTA and CDR2 FQGNSA. The J segment lost 3 bases and the V segment lost 0 bases, leaving 16 bases of the junction unmatched.

The chain employs TRBV21-1 and TRBJ2-3; no DNA check was done on the table's D call, TRBD1. TRBV21-1 has pseudogene status. The CDR3 has 16 amino acids. DNA for the CDR3: TGTGCCAGCAGCAAAGGGGGGACAGAACCCACAGATACGCAGTATTTT. Protein product: CASSKGGTEPTDTQYF.

V gene TRBV3-1 combines with J gene TRBJ2-1, with TRBD2 matching over 8 bases. J lost 9 bases, V lost 2 bases, and 15 bases had no gene match. Looked up from germline, CDR1 is LGHDT and CDR2 is YNNKEL (reference sequence). This CDR3 spans 17 amino acids. The chain's CDR3 is CASSQSLAVFLGSEQFF. The CDR3, as DNA: TGTGCCAGCAGCCAATCACTAGCGGTCTTCCTGGGCAGTGAGCAGTTCTTC.

V and J are TRBV7-9 and TRBJ1-5, with 9 bases identical to TRBD1. The germline V gene has CDR1 SEHNR and CDR2 FQNEAQ (reference sequence). CDR3 length: 14 residues. V dropped 5 bases and J dropped 5; count of bases not matched to a gene: 4. CDR3 in amino acids: CASSQTGGDQPQHF. In DNA form, the CDR3 reads TGTGCCAGCAGCCAGACAGGGGGGGATCAGCCCCAGCATTTT. Complete variable domain (other parts from reference TRBV7-9 and TRBJ1-5): DTGVSQNPRHKITKRGQNVTFRCDPISEHNRLYWYRQTLGQGPEFLTYFQNEAQLEKSRLLSDRFSAERPKGSFSTLEIQRTEQGDSAMYLCASSQTGGDQPQHFGDGTRLSIL.

This chain uses TRBV12-3 or TRBV12-4 with TRBJ1-2, with 8 bases fitting TRBD1. The CDR3 length is 12 residues. V lost 9 bases, J lost 4 bases, and 4 bases stayed unmatched. This chain's CDR3 is CASDDRGYGYTF. Written as DNA, the CDR3 is TGTGCCAGTGACGACAGGGGCTATGGCTACACCTTC.

V is TRBV28 and J is TRBJ2-5; possible D gene TRBD2, 5 bases. The last part of the DNA fits TRBJ2-7 better; the J call may be wrong. In germline, CDR1 is MDHEN, CDR2 SYDVKM. The CDR3 runs 13 residues. The chain's CDR3 is CASSLRENREQYF. The CDR3, as DNA: TGTGCCAGCAGTTTAAGGGAGAATCGCGAGCAGTACTTC.

The chain is built from TRBV29-1 and TRBJ2-1; the D gene is possibly TRBD2 (6 bases). This CDR3 has 13 amino acids. V lost 7 bases to trimming and J lost 9 bases, with 19 bases between them. Germline V gene sequence: CDR1 SQVTM, CDR2 ANQGSEA. The CDR3 region has the DNA TGCAGCGGCCGCGGGGCTAGCGCGGGTGAGCAGTTCTTC. The encoded protein is CSGRGASAGEQFF.

This clonotype was found many times. The genes are TRBV29-1 and TRBJ2-5; 10 nucleotides agree with TRBD1. Per germline, CDR1 SQVTM and CDR2 ANQGSEA. With V trimmed by 4 bases and J by 7 bases, 6 bases remained unmatched. CDR3 length: 13 residues. The CDR3, as DNA: TGCAGCGTTGGACAGGGGGCTGACTGGACCCAGTACTTC. Protein product: CSVGQGADWTQYF.

This chain links TRBV27 with TRBJ1-5; 8 nucleotides line up with TRBD1. Germline assignment: CDR1 MNHEY and CDR2 SMNVEV (reference sequence). The CDR3 is made up of 16 amino acids. With V trimmed by 5 bases and J by 3 bases, 9 bases remained unmatched. The CDR3 reads CASSPGTGRINQPQHF. CDR3 nucleotides: TGTGCCAGCAGTCCGGGGACAGGACGGATCAATCAGCCCCAGCATTTT.

The rearrangement uses TRBV5-8 and TRBJ2-3; 8 bases match TRBD2. Germline values: CDR1 SGHTS, CDR2 YDEGEE. Unmatched junction bases numbered 8, after V lost 1 base and J lost 7 bases. The CDR3 runs to 15 residues. The CDR3, as DNA: TGTGCCAGCAGCTTGCGCCGGGAGGGGGGCAATACGCAGTATTTT. Its translation: CASSLRREGGNTQYF. Supplemented by reference TRBV5-8 and TRBJ2-3, the full variable domain reads EAGVTQSPTHLIKTRGQQATLRCSPISGHTSVYWYQQALGLGLQFLLWYDEGEERNRGNFPPRFSGRQFPNYSSELNVNALELEDSALYLCASSLRREGGNTQYFGPGTRLTVL.

The chain has TRBV3-1 and TRBJ1-4; possibly TRBD1 for D (5 bases). Germline CDR1 LGHDT, CDR2 YNNKEL (reference sequence). The CDR3 has 14 residues. The V end was cut by 6 bases, the J end by 4 bases, with 12 bases between. The CDR3 reads CASSRQLNNEKLFF. CDR3 DNA sequence: TGTGCCAGCAGTCGACAGTTAAATAATGAAAAACTGTTTTTT.

In this sample, this clonotype turned up once. This rearrangement joins TRBV27 to TRBJ1-2; 8 bases match TRBD1. In germline, CDR1 is MNHEY, CDR2 SMNVEV (reference sequence). Trimming cost V 6 bases and J 6 bases; bases outside gene matches: 9. This CDR3 spans 14 amino acids. The CDR3 coding sequence is TGTGCCAGCAGAGAAGCTGGACAGGGCCATGGCTACACCTTC. Amino acids: CASREAGQGHGYTF.

This clonotype was observed a handful of times. This chain uses TRBV20-1 with TRBJ2-7; 9 bases line up with TRBD1. The CDR3 has 16 residues. With 6 bases clipped from V and 1 base from J, the junction kept 13 bases outside the gene matches. Per germline, CDR1 DFQATT and CDR2 SNEGSKA (reference sequence). The CDR3 sequence: CSAREGDRGFSYEQYF. In DNA form, the CDR3 reads TGCAGTGCGCGAGAGGGCGACAGGGGGTTTTCCTACGAGCAGTACTTC.

This clonotype came up a few times. The CDR3 region has the DNA TGTGCCAGCAGGGAGACAGGATCCGACGAGCAGTACTTC. This gives the protein CASRETGSDEQYF. J is TRBJ2-7 and V is TRBV6-2 or TRBV6-3; tentative D call: TRBD1 (6 bases). V lost 6 bases, J lost 5 bases, and 14 bases lay in between. This CDR3 has 13 residues. Germline loops: CDR1 MNHEY, CDR2 SVGEGT.

This rearrangement joins TRBV4-3 to TRBJ2-7; TRBD2 aligns across 10 bases. The CDR3 loop spans 21 amino acids. Per germline, CDR1 LGHNA and CDR2 YSLEER. V trimming: 0 bases; J trimming: 0 bases; junction bases outside the gene matches: 17. This CDR3 is CASSQDIRGDLLAGNSYEQYF. The CDR3 DNA is TGCGCCAGCAGCCAAGATATTAGGGGAGACTTACTAGCGGGAAACTCCTACGAGCAGTACTTC.